The rows below give T cell receptor beta chains drawn from one sample of a study of PD-1 blockade in classical Hodgkin lymphoma. Repertoires were generated with immunoSEQ multiplex PCR, while TCRdb's copy carries only in-frame clones and drops some. The table shows approximately 79,000 clones, with about 90% occurring only once. This sample comprised peripheral blood mononuclear cells (PBMCs), obtained before the second cycle of nivolumab. The receptors were gathered from a human donor with classical Hodgkin lymphoma. CDR3s include the opening cysteine and the closing phenylalanine or tryptophan. The D gene is left open where the match is weak. Not all rows give a size; the values are once, few, many and, for expanded clones, a class.

clone_size d_call j_call v_call cdr3_nt cdr3_aa
. . TRBJ2-3 TRBV19 TGTGCCAGTAGTATACAGGGGGGGGCGGTAGATACGCAGTATTTT CASSIQGGAVDTQYF
few . TRBJ2-7 TRBV9 TGTGCCAGCAGCGTAGGACCCTCCTACGAGCAGTACTTC CASSVGPSYEQYF
. . TRBJ2-7 TRBV30 TGTGCCTGGAGCCAGGGGTGGATCTACGAGCAGTACTTC CAWSQGWIYEQYF
. . TRBJ2-7 TRBV30 TGTGCCTGGAGTGTACTCAGCGAGCAGTACTTC CAWSVLSEQYF
. . TRBJ2-1 TRBV9 TGTGCCAGCAAGCGAACAGGCAATGAGCAGTTCTTC CASKRTGNEQFF
few . TRBJ2-7 TRBV2 TGTGCCAGCAGAGGCTCTGAGACAAGGACGTCCTACGAGCAGTACTTC CASRGSETRTSYEQYF
. . TRBJ1-3 TRBV28 TGTGCCAGCAGTTTAGTGGCTTCCTCTGGAAACACCATATATTTT CASSLVASSGNTIYF
. . TRBJ1-1 TRBV5-1 TGCGCCAGCAGCTTGGAGGGGAGGGGAACTGAAGCTTTCTTT CASSLEGRGTEAFF
. . TRBJ2-2 TRBV27 TGTGCCAGCAGTTTATCGTTCTTTGGAGGGGGCGGGACCGGGGAGCTGTTTTTT CASSLSFFGGGGTGELFF
. TRBD2 TRBJ2-3 TRBV10-1 TGCGCCAGCAGTGCGGTGGTTGGTAGCGGGAGGGCCGAAGATACGCAGTATTTT CASSAVVGSGRAEDTQYF
. . TRBJ1-2 TRBV15 TGTGCCACCAGCAGAGACACCACAGACTTCTATGGCTACACCTTC CATSRDTTDFYGYTF
once TRBD1 TRBJ1-5 TRBV27 TGTGCCAGCAGTCCATGGTACAGGGGGATTGATCAGCCCCAGCATTTT CASSPWYRGIDQPQHF
. . TRBJ2-2 TRBV28 TGTGCCAGCAGCTCCGGGTCGGGCGCCGGGGAGCTGTTTTTT CASSSGSGAGELFF
. . TRBJ2-6 TRBV18 TGTGCCAGCTCACCAGGGGGGCCTGGGGCCAACGTCCTGACTTTC CASSPGGPGANVLTF
. TRBD1 TRBJ1-1 TRBV25-1 TGTGCCAGCGTAGGACAGGGAGGCACTGAAGCTTTCTTT CASVGQGGTEAFF
. . TRBJ1-5 TRBV28 TGTGCCAGCAGCGAAGGTCTGCAGCCCCAGCATTTT CASSEGLQPQHF
. TRBD1 TRBJ2-7 TRBV11-2 TGTGCCAGCACCCACTTTAAGGGTCGACAGGGAATACTCAACGAGCAGTACTTC CASTHFKGRQGILNEQYF
. . TRBJ2-7 TRBV2 TGTGCCAGCCGGAGTTATGACAGACGGTACGAGCAGTACTTC CASRSYDRRYEQYF
. . TRBJ2-2 TRBV30 TGTGCCTGGAATAGGCAGAGGAACACCGGGGAGCTGTTTTTT CAWNRQRNTGELFF
few . TRBJ1-1 TRBV27 TGTGCCAGCAGTTTAGCCAGGGGATACACTGAAGCTTTCTTT CASSLARGYTEAFF
. TRBD1 TRBJ1-3 TRBV5-1 TGCGCCAGCAGCTTAGGGACAGGAGCTGGAAACACCATATATTTT CASSLGTGAGNTIYF
. . TRBJ2-7 TRBV27 TGTGCCAGCGGTACCGGGACTTTTGGTAGGGCCTACGAGCAGTACTTC CASGTGTFGRAYEQYF
. . TRBJ2-7 TRBV27 TGTGCCAGCAGTTTAATCGACTCCCCCTACGAGCAGTACTTC CASSLIDSPYEQYF
. TRBD1 TRBJ1-5 TRBV30 TGTGCCTGGAGGCCTCCTCTGGGACAGGTATGGGTGGGGGATCAGCCCCAGCATTTT CAWRPPLGQVWVGDQPQHF
. . TRBJ1-1 TRBV5-1 TGCGCCAGCAGCTTGGCCTTGGCCAGCACTGAAGCTTTCTTT CASSLALASTEAFF
few . TRBJ1-1 TRBV29-1 TGCAGCGTTTGGGTCTTAACTGAAGCTTTCTTT CSVWVLTEAFF
. . TRBJ2-4 TRBV28 TGTGCCAGCAGTCTCGCCGGGACATCCAAAAACATTCAGTACTTC CASSLAGTSKNIQYF
. . TRBJ2-7 TRBV20-1 TGCAGTGCCACCTCTGTGGAGCAGTACTTC CSATSVEQYF
. TRBD2 TRBJ2-1 TRBV9 TGTGCCAGCAGCGTTAGCGGGAGCTCCTACAATGAGCAGTTCTTC CASSVSGSSYNEQFF
. . TRBJ1-3 TRBV30 TGTGCCTGGAACGAGGCTGGAAACACCATATATTTT CAWNEAGNTIYF
. . TRBJ2-6 TRBV5-1 TGCGCCAGCAATCGAGGACTATTAAACTCTGGGGCCAACGTCCTGACTTTC CASNRGLLNSGANVLTF
. . TRBJ2-3 TRBV7-9 TGTGCCAGCAGCTTAGGGGTGGATACGCAGTATTTT CASSLGVDTQYF
. TRBD1 TRBJ1-2 TRBV7-9 TGTGCCTTGGGGGAAAACAGGGGGCTTGGCTACACCTTC CALGENRGLGYTF
. . TRBJ2-1 TRBV19 TGTGCCAGTAGTACTCCAGGCCGGGCATACAATGAGCAGTTCTTC CASSTPGRAYNEQFF
. TRBD2 TRBJ2-1 TRBV9 TGTGCCAGCAGCCCCCGACTAGCGGGGGGAGATGAGCAGTTCTTC CASSPRLAGGDEQFF
. . TRBJ2-1 TRBV6-6 TGTGCCAGCAGTACCCGCCCTTTTTATGAGCAGTTCTTC CASSTRPFYEQFF
. . TRBJ1-2 TRBV5-5 TGTGCCAGCAGCTTGGGCAACAACTACGGCTACACCTTC CASSLGNNYGYTF